This T cell receptor beta chain was retrieved from a study of blood T cell repertoires in COVID-19. Participants, about 18 to 95 years old, spanned fewer than 30 US areas. Participants reported their clinical history, and cohort assignment relied on those reports. Recovered status in Cohort 3 required two negative PCRs, clearance, or symptom resolution. In the authors' workflow: Amplifying reference gene primers gave estimates of nucleated cell counts. Measured with immunoSEQ multiplex PCR; TCRdb has only the in-frame clones, and not every one. V, J and clone size are those of that table, while D and trimming were read from the DNA. Of about 300,000 clones in the sample, about nine tenths were seen once. V lost 1 base, J lost 4 bases, and 8 bases lay in between. This CDR3 region has 12 residues. The germline CDR1 and CDR2 sequences are GTSNPN and SVGIG (reference sequence).

V is TRBV30 and J is TRBJ2-7, with TRBD1 as a possible D gene (5 bases). The sample comprised PBMCs or T cells enriched from blood (not recorded which). This sequence was found in a man aged 25-40 years who had recovered from COVID-19. The CDR3 protein is CAWSATVYEQYF. The CDR3 DNA is TGTGCCTGGAGTGCGACAGTGTACGAGCAGTACTTC.